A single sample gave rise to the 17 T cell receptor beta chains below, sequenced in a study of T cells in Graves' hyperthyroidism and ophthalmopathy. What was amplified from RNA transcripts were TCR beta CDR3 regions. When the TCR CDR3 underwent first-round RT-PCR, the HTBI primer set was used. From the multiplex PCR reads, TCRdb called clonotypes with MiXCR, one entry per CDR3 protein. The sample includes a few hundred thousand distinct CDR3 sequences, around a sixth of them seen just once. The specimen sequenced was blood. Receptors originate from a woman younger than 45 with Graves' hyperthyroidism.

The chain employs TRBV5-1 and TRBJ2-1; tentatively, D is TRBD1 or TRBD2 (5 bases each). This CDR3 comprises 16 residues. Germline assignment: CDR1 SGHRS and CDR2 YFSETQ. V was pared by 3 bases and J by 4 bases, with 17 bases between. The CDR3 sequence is CASSSDRQTNYNEQFF. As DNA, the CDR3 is TGCGCCAGCAGCTCCGACCGACAGACTAATTACAATGAGCAGTTCTTC.

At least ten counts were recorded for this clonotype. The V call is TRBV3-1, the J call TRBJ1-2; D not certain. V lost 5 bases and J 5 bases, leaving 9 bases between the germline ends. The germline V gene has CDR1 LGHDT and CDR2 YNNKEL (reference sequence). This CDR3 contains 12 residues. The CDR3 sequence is CASSSRGYGYTF. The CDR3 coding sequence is TGTGCCAGCAGCTCCCGAGGGTATGGCTACACCTTC. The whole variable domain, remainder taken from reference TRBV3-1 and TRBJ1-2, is DTAVSQTPKYLVTQMGNDKSIKCEQNLGHDTMYWYKQDSKKFLKIMFSYNNKELIINETVPNRFSPKSPDKAHLNLHINSLELGDSAVYFCASSSRGYGYTFGSGTRLTVV.

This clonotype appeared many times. This chain's CDR3 is CASSFQYLKREETQYF. In DNA form, the CDR3 reads TGTGCCAGCAGTTTTCAGTATCTCAAAAGGGAGGAGACCCAGTACTTC. V gene TRBV28 combines with J gene TRBJ2-5; D might be TRBD2 (5 bases). The V gene lost 3 bases and the J gene lost 5 bases, with 19 bases spanning the gap. The CDR3 extends over 16 amino acids. Per the germline V gene, CDR1 is MDHEN and CDR2 is SYDVKM.

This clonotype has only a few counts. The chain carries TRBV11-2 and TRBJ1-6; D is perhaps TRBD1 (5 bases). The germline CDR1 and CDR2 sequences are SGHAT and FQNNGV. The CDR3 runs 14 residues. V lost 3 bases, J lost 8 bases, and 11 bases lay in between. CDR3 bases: TGTGCCAGCAGCTTGGGACTCGGATATTCACCCCTCCACTTT. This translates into CASSLGLGYSPLHF.

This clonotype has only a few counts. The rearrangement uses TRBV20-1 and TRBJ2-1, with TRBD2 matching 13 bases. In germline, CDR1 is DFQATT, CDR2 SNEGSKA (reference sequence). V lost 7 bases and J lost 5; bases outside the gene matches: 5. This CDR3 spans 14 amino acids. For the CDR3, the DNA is TGCAGTGGGAGAACTAGCGGGAGGGACAATGAGCAGTTCTTC. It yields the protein CSGRTSGRDNEQFF.

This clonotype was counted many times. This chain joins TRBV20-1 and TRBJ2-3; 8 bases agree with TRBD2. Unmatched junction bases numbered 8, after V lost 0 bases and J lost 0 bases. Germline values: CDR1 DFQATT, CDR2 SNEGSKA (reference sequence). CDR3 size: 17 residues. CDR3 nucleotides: TGCAGTGCTAGAGATCGTGGAGCTAGCGGGAGCACAGATACGCAGTATTTT. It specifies CSARDRGASGSTDTQYF.

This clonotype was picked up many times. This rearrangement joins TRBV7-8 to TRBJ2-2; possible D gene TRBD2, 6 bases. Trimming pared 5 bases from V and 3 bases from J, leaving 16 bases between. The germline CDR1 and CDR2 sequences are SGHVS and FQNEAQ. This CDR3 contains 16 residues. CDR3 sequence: CASSPRLVLDTGELFF. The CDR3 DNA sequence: TGTGCCAGCAGCCCGCGACTAGTTTTAGACACCGGGGAGCTGTTTTTT.

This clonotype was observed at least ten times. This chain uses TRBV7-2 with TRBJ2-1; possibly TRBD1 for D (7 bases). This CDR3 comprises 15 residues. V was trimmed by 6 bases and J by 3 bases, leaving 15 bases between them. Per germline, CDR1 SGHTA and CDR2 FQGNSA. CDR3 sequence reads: CASSSGGTNYNEQFF. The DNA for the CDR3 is TGTGCCAGCAGTTCAGGGGGGACAAACTACAATGAGCAGTTCTTC.

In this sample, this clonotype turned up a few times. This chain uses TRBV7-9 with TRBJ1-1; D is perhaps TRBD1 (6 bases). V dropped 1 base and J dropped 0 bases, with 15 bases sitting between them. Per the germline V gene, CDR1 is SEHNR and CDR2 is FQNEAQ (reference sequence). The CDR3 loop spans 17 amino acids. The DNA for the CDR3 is TGTGCCAGCAGCTTAGGAAATTGGGACACCATGAACACTGAAGCTTTCTTT. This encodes CASSLGNWDTMNTEAFF.

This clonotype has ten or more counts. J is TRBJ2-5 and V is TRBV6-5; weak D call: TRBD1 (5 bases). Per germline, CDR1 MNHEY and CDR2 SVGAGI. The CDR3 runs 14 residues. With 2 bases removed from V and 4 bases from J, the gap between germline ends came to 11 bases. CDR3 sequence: CASSYRGRGETQYF. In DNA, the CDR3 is TGTGCCAGCAGTTACAGGGGTCGAGGAGAGACCCAGTACTTC.

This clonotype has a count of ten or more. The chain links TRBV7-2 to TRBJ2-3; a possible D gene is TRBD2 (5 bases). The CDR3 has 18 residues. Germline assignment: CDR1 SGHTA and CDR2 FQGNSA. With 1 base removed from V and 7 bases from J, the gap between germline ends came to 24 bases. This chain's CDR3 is CASSLVPPLAARTNTQYF. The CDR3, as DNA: TGTGCCAGCAGCTTAGTTCCCCCTCTAGCCGCGCGTACGAATACGCAGTATTTT.

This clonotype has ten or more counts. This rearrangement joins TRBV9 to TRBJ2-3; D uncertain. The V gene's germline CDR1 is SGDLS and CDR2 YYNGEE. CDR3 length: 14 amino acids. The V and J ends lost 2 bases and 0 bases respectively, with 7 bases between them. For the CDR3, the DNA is TGTGCCAGCAGCGTGTCTGGGAGCACAGATACGCAGTATTTT. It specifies CASSVSGSTDTQYF. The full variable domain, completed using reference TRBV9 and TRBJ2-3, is DSGVTQTPKHLITATGQRVTLRCSPRSGDLSVYWYQQSLDQGLQFLIQYYNGEERAKGNILERFSAQQFPDLHSELNLSSLELGDSALYFCASSVSGSTDTQYFGPGTRLTVL.

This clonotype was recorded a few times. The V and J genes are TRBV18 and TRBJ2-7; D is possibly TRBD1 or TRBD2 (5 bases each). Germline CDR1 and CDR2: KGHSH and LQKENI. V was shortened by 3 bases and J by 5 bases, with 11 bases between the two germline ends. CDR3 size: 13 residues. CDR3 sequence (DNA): TGTGCCAGCTCACCGAGGGGCGTGGACGAGCAGTACTTC. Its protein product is CASSPRGVDEQYF.

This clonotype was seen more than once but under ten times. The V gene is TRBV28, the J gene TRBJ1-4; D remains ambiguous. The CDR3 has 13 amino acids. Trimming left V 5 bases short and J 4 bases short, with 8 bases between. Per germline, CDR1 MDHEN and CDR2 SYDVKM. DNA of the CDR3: TGTGCCAGCAGTACGGACCGTAATGAAAAACTGTTTTTT. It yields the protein CASSTDRNEKLFF.

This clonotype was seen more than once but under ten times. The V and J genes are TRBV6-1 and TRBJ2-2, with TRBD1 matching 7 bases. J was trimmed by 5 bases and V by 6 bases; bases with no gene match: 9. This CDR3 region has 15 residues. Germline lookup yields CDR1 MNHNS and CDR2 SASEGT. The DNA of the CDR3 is TGTGCCAGCAGACTAGACAGGGATGGGACCGGGGAGCTGTTTTTT. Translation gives CASRLDRDGTGELFF.

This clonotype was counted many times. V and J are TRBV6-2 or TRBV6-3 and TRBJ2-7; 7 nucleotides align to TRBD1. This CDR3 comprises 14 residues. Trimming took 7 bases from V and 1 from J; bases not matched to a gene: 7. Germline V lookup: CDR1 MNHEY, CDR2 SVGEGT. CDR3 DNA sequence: TGTGCCAGCACCCGGGACAGCCCTTCCTACGAGCAGTACTTC. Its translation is CASTRDSPSYEQYF.

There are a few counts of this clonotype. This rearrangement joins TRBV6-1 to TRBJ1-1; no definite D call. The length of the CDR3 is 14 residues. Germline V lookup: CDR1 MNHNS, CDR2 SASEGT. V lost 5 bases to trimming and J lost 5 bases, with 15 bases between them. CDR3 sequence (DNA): TGTGCCAGCAGTTCCGGCGGTGGTAGGACTGAAGCTTTCTTT. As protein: CASSSGGGRTEAFF.